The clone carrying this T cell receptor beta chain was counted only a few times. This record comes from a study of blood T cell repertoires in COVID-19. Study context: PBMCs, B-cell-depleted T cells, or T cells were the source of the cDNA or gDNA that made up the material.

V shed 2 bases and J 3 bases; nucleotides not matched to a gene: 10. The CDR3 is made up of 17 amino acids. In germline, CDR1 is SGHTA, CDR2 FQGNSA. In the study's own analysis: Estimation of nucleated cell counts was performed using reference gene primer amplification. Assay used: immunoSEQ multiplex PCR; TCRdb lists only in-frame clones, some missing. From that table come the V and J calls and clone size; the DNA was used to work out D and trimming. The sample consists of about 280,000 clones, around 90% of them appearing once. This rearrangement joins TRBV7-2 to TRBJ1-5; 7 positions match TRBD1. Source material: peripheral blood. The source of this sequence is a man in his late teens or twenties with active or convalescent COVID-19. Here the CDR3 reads CASSLLPSGGNNQPQHF. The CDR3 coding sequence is TGTGCCAGCAGCTTATTGCCGTCAGGGGGGAACAATCAGCCCCAGCATTTT. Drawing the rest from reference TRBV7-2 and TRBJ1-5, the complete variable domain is GAGVSQSPSNKVTEKGKDVELRCDPISGHTALYWYRQSLGQGLEFLIYFQGNSAPDKSGLPSDRFSAERTGGSVSTLTIQRTQQEDSAVYLCASSLLPSGGNNQPQHFGDGTRLSIL.